A selection of T cell receptor beta chains follows, all from one sample in a study of OX40 agonist ivuxolimab in advanced cancers. Method: immunoSEQ multiplex PCR; TCRdb's copy keeps in-frame clones and lacks some. The sample comprises 70,000 or so clones, around 91% of which are singletons, and 8% to 11% rests with the top ten. The sample here was CD4+ or CD8+ T cells sorted from blood, taken in a trial of the OX40 agonist ivuxolimab. These TCRs come from an adult with an advanced solid tumor such as melanoma, head and neck, liver or kidney cancer. Both conserved end residues are part of each CDR3. The D gene is left open where the match is weak. The size field is filled for only some rows; it gives once, few, many or a size class.

TRBJ2-1	TRBD1	NA	TRBV28	14	TGTGCCAGCAGCAAAGACAGGGGGCTCGATGAGCAGTTCTTC	CASSKDRGLDEQFF
TRBJ1-1	NA	NA	TRBV7-2	13	TGTGCCAGCAGCTTATTGGTTAACACTGAAGCTTTCTTT	CASSLLVNTEAFF
TRBJ1-1	NA	NA	TRBV19	15	TGTGCCAGTAGTAGGGAGACCACAGGGAACACTGAAGCTTTCTTT	CASSRETTGNTEAFF
TRBJ2-7	TRBD2	few	TRBV11-2	14	TGTGCCAGCAGCTTAGGGACTAGCGACTACGAGCAGTACTTC	CASSLGTSDYEQYF
TRBJ2-2	TRBD2	NA	TRBV5-1	16	TGCGCCAGCAGCTCTAGACTAGCAGATTACACCGGGGAGCTGTTTTTT	CASSSRLADYTGELFF
TRBJ1-6	NA	NA	TRBV6-5	15	TGTGCCAGCAGCAGGGGCATGCCCCGGGATTCACCCCTCCACTTT	CASSRGMPRDSPLHF
TRBJ1-5	NA	NA	TRBV6-5	13	TGTGCCAGCAAGGGAGGGATCAATCAGCCCCAGCATTTT	CASKGGINQPQHF
TRBJ1-6	TRBD1	NA	TRBV27	15	TGTGCCAGCAGGAACGGACAGGGCTATAATTCACCCCTCCACTTT	CASRNGQGYNSPLHF
TRBJ2-7	NA	NA	TRBV11-3	18	TGTGCCAGCACCCCTTGGGTGGGTGGGGGGTTCCTCGGGGGTGAGCAGTACTTC	CASTPWVGGGFLGGEQYF
TRBJ1-5	TRBD1	NA	TRBV6-5	13	TGTGCCAGCAGTTTCAGGGGGACTCAGCCCCAGCATTTT	CASSFRGTQPQHF
TRBJ1-3	NA	NA	TRBV28	12	TGTGCCAGCAGTTTTTTAGGAAACACCATATATTTT	CASSFLGNTIYF
TRBJ1-2	NA	NA	TRBV7-8	14	TGTGCCAGCAGCTTAGCGCGCACGAACTATGGCTACACCTTC	CASSLARTNYGYTF
TRBJ2-3	NA	NA	TRBV18	15	TGTGCCAGCTCACCATGGGGGTTTGGCGCAGATACGCAGTATTTT	CASSPWGFGADTQYF
TRBJ1-1	TRBD1	NA	TRBV6-6	16	TGTGCCAGCAGTTACGACCCCAGGGGGGGCGGGACTGAAGCTTTCTTT	CASSYDPRGGGTEAFF
TRBJ2-2	TRBD2	NA	TRBV6-6	14	TGTGCCAGCAGTCCCAGTCTAGCGGGCGGGGAGCTGTTTTTT	CASSPSLAGGELFF
TRBJ2-7	TRBD2	NA	TRBV4-2	15	TGTGCCAGCAGCCAATTGACTAGCGGGTTCAACGAGCAGTACTTC	CASSQLTSGFNEQYF
TRBJ2-1	NA	NA	TRBV10-3	17	TGTGCCATCAGTGAGGGTCAGAACCGGGACTTCTACAATGAGCAGTTCTTC	CAISEGQNRDFYNEQFF
TRBJ1-1	NA	NA	TRBV6-6	13	TGTGCCAGCACGCGGCAGCAAAACACTGAAGCTTTCTTT	CASTRQQNTEAFF
TRBJ1-1	TRBD1	NA	TRBV5-1	14	TGCGCCAGCAGCGAGACAGGGGGCAATGCGGGAGCTTTCTTT	CASSETGGNAGAFF
TRBJ2-7	TRBD2	once	TRBV4-3	16	TGCGCCAGCAGCCAAAATCTAGCGGGAGGGCCCTACGAGCAGTACTTC	CASSQNLAGGPYEQYF
TRBJ2-5	NA	few	TRBV4-1	13	TGCGCCAGCAGACCCGCCTGGGAGGAGACCCAGTACTTC	CASRPAWEETQYF
TRBJ1-1	NA	NA	TRBV5-1	14	TGCGCCAGCAGTTCTCTTGGAAGGGAAACTGAAGCTTTCTTT	CASSSLGRETEAFF
TRBJ1-2	NA	NA	TRBV7-2	15	TGTGCCAGCAGCTATACCGGGACGGCTAACTATGGCTACACCTTC	CASSYTGTANYGYTF
TRBJ2-5	NA	NA	TRBV7-2	14	TGTGCCAGCAGCTTAGCGGGCCGCCAAGAGACCCAGTACTTC	CASSLAGRQETQYF
TRBJ2-7	TRBD1	few	TRBV7-9	16	TGTGCCAGCAGCACGACAGGTGCGGACAGGCACTACGAGCAGTACTTC	CASSTTGADRHYEQYF
TRBJ2-5	TRBD2	few	TRBV11-3	16	TGTGCCAGCAGCCTAGGGGTTGGCGGGGGGAAAGAGACCCAGTACTTC	CASSLGVGGGKETQYF
TRBJ1-2	NA	NA	TRBV6-5	15	TGTGCCAGCAGCCCCCGGGGGAGGGATAACTATGGCTACACCTTC	CASSPRGRDNYGYTF
TRBJ1-3	NA	NA	TRBV4-2	14	TGTGCCAGCAGCCAAGCCGTCTCTGGAAACACCATATATTTT	CASSQAVSGNTIYF
TRBJ1-2	NA	few	TRBV18	15	TGTGCCAGCTCACCACAAGCAGCCGGAGTTTATGGCTACACCTTC	CASSPQAAGVYGYTF
TRBJ2-2	TRBD2	NA	TRBV5-4	18	TGTGCCAGCAGCTTGGAGGGATCTAGCGGGAGGTACACCGGGGAGCTGTTTTTT	CASSLEGSSGRYTGELFF
TRBJ1-3	NA	NA	TRBV5-1	15	TGCGCCAGCAGCTTGGCCTGGTGGGACGGAAACACCATATATTTT	CASSLAWWDGNTIYF
TRBJ2-1	TRBD2	once	TRBV13	16	TGTGCCAGCAGCGGACTAGCGGGAGGCTCCTACAATGAGCAGTTCTTC	CASSGLAGGSYNEQFF
TRBJ2-5	TRBD1	once	TRBV2	14	TGTGCCAGCACTTTGGGACAGAACCAAGAGACCCAGTACTTC	CASTLGQNQETQYF